The sequence of this T cell receptor (beta chain) was determined in a study of identical twins. TCRdb re-derived calls from the 5' RACE reads in MiXCR, one entry per CDR3 protein. This table holds 1.5 million to 2 million distinct CDR3 sequences, less than 40% found once. Sequencing used cord blood. The clonotype originates from a newborn girl in good health.

The CDR3 protein is CASSKRTGGNYGYTF. In nucleotides, the CDR3 is TGTGCCAGCAGCAAAAGGACAGGGGGCAACTATGGCTACACCTTC. V usage is TRBV7-2 and J usage is TRBJ1-2; 11 nucleotides line up with TRBD1. The germline V gene encodes CDR1 SGHTA and CDR2 FQGNSA. This CDR3 is built from 15 residues. The V segment lost 5 bases and the J segment 2 bases; nucleotides outside the gene matches: 4.